This is a list of T cell receptor beta chains from one sample in a study of blood T cells in healthy people across ages. TCRdb fed the 5' RACE reads into MiXCR, producing one record per CDR3 protein. The sample yields about 1 million distinct CDR3 sequences, 45% seen once. The sample consisted of blood. These receptors were taken from a woman aged 55-75 years in good health. Each CDR3 is given with its conserved first and last residue. Each record gives: J gene, V gene, clone size, D gene, CDR3 protein, CDR3 DNA. The D gene is left open where the match is weak. Clone size is given for some rows only: seen once, a few or many times, or a class if the clone is expanded.

TRBJ2-5 TRBV2 few NA CASSRDTQETQYF TGTGCCAGCAGTCGGGACACCCAAGAGACCCAGTACTTC
TRBJ2-1 TRBV10-3 NA NA CATQTSNEQFF TGTGCCACCCAGACTAGTAATGAGCAGTTCTTC
TRBJ2-7 TRBV2 few TRBD2 CASIGPNQHPGTSSYEQYF TGTGCCAGCATCGGGCCAAACCAACACCCCGGGACTAGCTCCTACGAGCAGTACTTC
TRBJ2-1 TRBV29-1 NA NA CSVGRYEQFF TGCAGCGTTGGACGGTATGAGCAGTTCTTC
TRBJ2-3 TRBV5-1 NA TRBD2 CVSSLTSGKEDTQYF TGCGTCAGCAGCTTGACCAGCGGGAAGGAGGATACGCAGTATTTT
TRBJ2-7 TRBV27 many NA CASSRRGAGGTYEQYF TGTGCCAGCAGCCGGCGTGGGGCAGGGGGGACCTACGAGCAGTACTTC
TRBJ1-1 TRBV30 NA NA CAWRASPAGTEAFF TGTGCCTGGAGGGCTAGTCCGGCGGGCACTGAAGCTTTCTTT
TRBJ1-4 TRBV29-1 NA NA CSVVAGGGNEKLFF TGCAGCGTTGTGGCAGGCGGGGGGAATGAAAAACTGTTTTTT
TRBJ2-5 TRBV6-5 NA TRBD1 CASWTGEGETQYF TGTGCCAGCTGGACAGGGGAAGGGGAGACCCAGTACTTC
TRBJ2-7 TRBV20-1 NA TRBD1 CSARDSSHNEQYF TGCAGTGCCCGGGACAGCTCCCACAATGAGCAGTACTTC
TRBJ2-5 TRBV20-1 few NA CSARDKGVGETQYF TGCAGTGCTAGAGATAAGGGGGTTGGCGAGACCCAGTACTTC
TRBJ2-3 TRBV7-9 NA NA CASSPTSRQDTQYF TGTGCCAGCAGCCCCACCTCTAGACAAGATACGCAGTATTTT
TRBJ2-1 TRBV29-1 NA TRBD1 CSVKGGQGEYNEQFF TGCAGCGTTAAAGGGGGACAGGGGGAATACAATGAGCAGTTCTTC
TRBJ2-5 TRBV29-1 NA TRBD1 CSVEGGQGIGEQYF TGCAGCGTTGAGGGGGGACAGGGGATAGGGGAGCAGTACTTC
TRBJ2-1 TRBV2 NA NA CASTPDRPANNEQFF TGTGCCAGCACCCCAGACAGACCCGCAAACAATGAGCAGTTCTTC
TRBJ2-4 TRBV7-9 few TRBD1 CASTFSAGTGKYF TGTGCCAGCACCTTTAGCGCGGGGACAGGGAAGTACTTC
TRBJ2-7 TRBV5-1 NA NA CASSLSAGWSYEQYF TGCGCCAGCAGCTTGTCGGCGGGCTGGTCCTACGAGCAGTACTTC
TRBJ2-5 TRBV29-1 few TRBD1 CSASTGGYGETQYF TGCAGCGCTTCGACAGGGGGCTATGGGGAGACCCAGTACTTC
TRBJ2-1 TRBV9 NA TRBD2 CASSGSGNGGGEQFF TGTGCCAGCAGCGGTAGCGGGAATGGGGGTGGTGAGCAGTTCTTC
TRBJ1-4 TRBV15 NA TRBD1 CATSREGGQGDEKLFF TGTGCCACCAGCAGAGAAGGTGGACAGGGTGACGAAAAACTGTTTTTT
TRBJ2-7 TRBV20-1 NA TRBD1 CSARTTGAHSYEQYF TGCAGTGCTCGAACCACAGGGGCTCACTCCTACGAGCAGTACTTC
TRBJ2-1 TRBV27 few TRBD2 CASTFSGSAHNEQFF TGTGCCAGCACCTTTAGCGGGAGTGCGCACAATGAGCAGTTCTTC
TRBJ2-1 TRBV29-1 NA TRBD2 CSVLGTSGLDEQFF TGCAGCGTCCTAGGGACTAGCGGTTTGGACGAGCAGTTCTTC
TRBJ1-5 TRBV12-3/TRBV12-4 few NA CASSFRINQPQHF TGTGCCAGCAGTTTTAGAATCAATCAGCCCCAGCATTTT